Listed here are 22 T cell receptor beta chains from one sample, sequenced in a study of identical twins. TCRdb called the 5' RACE reads again in MiXCR, with one record for every CDR3 protein. This table holds about 260,000 distinct CDR3 sequences, about 7% found once. These same records also appear under a second study, on yellow fever vaccine responses in identical twins.

The sample taken for sequencing was memory (CD45RO+) T cells sorted from blood. These receptors were taken from a young woman in good health.

This clonotype was detected many times. The chain is built from TRBV5-1 and TRBJ2-2; 8 positions match TRBD2. The CDR3 totals 20 residues. The germline V gene has CDR1 SGHRS and CDR2 YFSETQ. V shed 6 bases and J 0 bases; nucleotides not matched to a gene: 19. The CDR3, as DNA: TGCGCCAGCACCCTACGGTCGATCGGGGGGGCCGGTTCGAACACCGGGGAGCTGTTTTTT. This gives the protein CASTLRSIGGAGSNTGELFF.

This chain uses TRBV5-1 with TRBJ1-2, with 8 bases lining up with TRBD1. Germline V gives CDR1 SGHRS, CDR2 YFSETQ. With V trimmed by 0 bases and J by 7 bases, 5 bases remained unmatched. The CDR3 covers 14 residues. The CDR3 DNA reads TGCGCCAGCAGCTTGGCAGGGGGCGACCTTGGCTACACCTTC. The encoded protein is CASSLAGGDLGYTF.

The V gene is TRBV9, the J gene TRBJ1-1, with D perhaps TRBD1 (6 bases). The CDR3 covers 14 residues. Germline V CDR1 and CDR2: SGDLS, YYNGEE. With 0 bases removed from V and 4 bases from J, the gap between germline ends came to 10 bases. CDR3 loop: CASSVEVRGTEAFF. The DNA of the CDR3 is TGTGCCAGCAGCGTAGAGGTCAGGGGCACTGAAGCTTTCTTT.

In regard to this clonotype: A single base separates this from a much larger clone, so it may be a read error. The CDR3 DNA follows: TGCGCCAGCAGCCTGAGACAGGGAGCGGAGACCCAGTACTTC. This encodes CASSLRQGAETQYF. V and J are TRBV5-1 and TRBJ2-5, with TRBD1 matching 7 bases. This CDR3 has 14 residues. Germline CDR1 is SGHRS and CDR2 is YFSETQ. The J segment lost 5 bases and the V segment lost 4 bases, leaving 8 bases of the junction unmatched.

This rearrangement joins TRBV6-1 to TRBJ2-4; 13 nucleotides match TRBD2. The germline CDR1 and CDR2 sequences are MNHNS and SASEGT. The V and J ends lost 2 bases and 6 bases, in that order; junction bases with no gene match: 10. CDR3 length: 18 amino acids. The DNA of the CDR3 is TGTGCCAGCAGTGAAAAAGGACTAGCGGGAGTCGGGGGAAACATTCAGTACTTC. As protein: CASSEKGLAGVGGNIQYF.

In this sample, this clonotype turned up a few times. This chain connects TRBV5-1 to TRBJ2-3, with TRBD2 matching 12 bases. The CDR3 runs 16 residues. The V and J ends lost 5 bases and 3 bases, in that order; junction bases with no gene match: 7. Germline CDR1 SGHRS, CDR2 YFSETQ. The CDR3 protein is CASSTLAGGETDTQYF. DNA of the CDR3: TGCGCCAGCAGTACGCTAGCGGGAGGGGAGACAGATACGCAGTATTTT.

This rearrangement joins TRBV6-1 to TRBJ2-2, with 12 bases lining up with TRBD2. The V gene's germline CDR1 is MNHNS and CDR2 SASEGT. This CDR3 comprises 17 residues. V was pared by 6 bases and J by 5 bases, with 10 bases of the junction left unmatched. This CDR3 is CASRSTSGGQVTGELFF. CDR3 DNA: TGTGCCAGCAGAAGTACTAGCGGGGGGCAGGTTACCGGGGAGCTGTTTTTT.

The CDR3 DNA sequence: TGTGCCAGCAGTGCCAGACTAGCCGTCGGCTACAATGAGCAGTTCTTC. Protein product: CASSARLAVGYNEQFF. The V and J genes are TRBV6-1 and TRBJ2-1, with 7 bases aligning to TRBD2. Germline CDR1 and CDR2: MNHNS and SASEGT. J lost 3 bases, V lost 4 bases, and 9 bases had no gene match. This CDR3 is 16 amino acids long.

V gene TRBV20-1 combines with J gene TRBJ2-1; 9 nucleotides match TRBD2. The J segment lost 16 bases and the V segment lost 4 bases, leaving 11 bases of the junction unmatched. Germline-derived CDR1 and CDR2 are DFQATT and SNEGSKA (reference sequence). The CDR3 length is 12 residues. The CDR3, as DNA: TGCAGTGCTACCAGAGATGCTAGCGGGGACTTCTTC. This translates into CSATRDASGDFF.

Only a few counts were recorded for this clonotype. The genes are TRBV13 and TRBJ2-2; maybe TRBD2 (6 bases). V gave up 7 bases and J gave up 1 base, with 10 bases separating them. Germline CDR1 reads PRHDT; CDR2 reads FYEKMQ (reference sequence). The CDR3 is 14 residues long. CDR3 residues: CASTWRENTGELFF. In nucleotides, the CDR3 is TGTGCCAGCACCTGGAGGGAGAACACCGGGGAGCTGTTTTTT.

The gene calls are TRBV20-1 and TRBJ2-5; 8 bases align to TRBD2. This CDR3 is built from 14 residues. Germline CDR1 and CDR2: DFQATT and SNEGSKA (reference sequence). The CDR3 DNA follows: TGCAGCACCCCCCCGGGGGGGATCCAAGAGACCCAGTACTTC. It translates to CSTPPGGIQETQYF.

This clonotype was counted at least ten times. The chain carries TRBV27 and TRBJ1-6, with 7 bases matching TRBD1. The CDR3 spans 17 residues. Germline V gives CDR1 MNHEY, CDR2 SMNVEV (reference sequence). The ends lost 5 bases at V and 6 bases at J; junction bases unmatched: 13. The CDR3 DNA sequence: TGTGCCAGCAGTCCTCATACAGGAGGGGGCGGTAATTCACCCCTCCACTTT. Its protein product is CASSPHTGGGGNSPLHF.

This clonotype was seen only a few times. The V call is TRBV10-2, the J call TRBJ2-4, with 7 nucleotides matching TRBD1. CDR1 and CDR2 from the germline V gene are WSHSY and SAAADI. Losses at the gene ends were 6 bases for V and 0 bases for J; bases not matched to a gene: 14. The CDR3 is 18 residues long. The DNA for the CDR3 is TGCGCCAGCAGCAGGACAGGCCTTCGGGGCATAGCCAAAAACATTCAGTACTTC. Amino acids: CASSRTGLRGIAKNIQYF.

The chain links TRBV12-3 or TRBV12-4 to TRBJ1-2; a possible D gene is TRBD1 (6 bases). The CDR3 runs to 13 residues. Deletions cut 3 bases from V and 5 bases from J, with 10 bases between. Written as DNA, the CDR3 is TGTGCCAGCAGTTTTGGGGGCGGGTATGGCTACACCTTC. Encoded protein: CASSFGGGYGYTF.

The chain recombines TRBV20-1 with TRBJ2-7; D ambiguous. The CDR3 has 14 residues. V was clipped by 6 bases and J by 2 bases, with 17 bases between them. The germline V gene encodes CDR1 DFQATT and CDR2 SNEGSKA (reference sequence). CDR3 coding DNA: TGCAGTGCGACCCCCATCTCACTTACCTACGAGCAGTACTTC. Residues: CSATPISLTYEQYF.

The table lists this clonotype with a few counts. The V gene is TRBV20-1, the J gene TRBJ2-7; no firm D call. V shed 1 base and J shed 4 bases, with 14 bases lying between them. CDR3 length: 14 residues. In germline, CDR1 is DFQATT, CDR2 SNEGSKA (reference sequence). The CDR3: CSARGEQYDYEQYF. CDR3 nucleotide sequence: TGCAGTGCTAGAGGAGAACAGTACGATTACGAGCAGTACTTC.

This clonotype was recorded at least ten times. The chain has TRBV25-1 and TRBJ2-3; tentatively, D is TRBD2 (5 bases). This CDR3 has 16 residues. V lost 1 base, J lost 3 bases, and 14 bases lay in between. Looked up from germline, CDR1 is MGHDK and CDR2 is SYGVNS. CDR3 in amino acids: CASSESKWESTDTQYF. The CDR3 DNA is TGTGCCAGCAGTGAATCTAAGTGGGAGTCAACAGATACGCAGTATTTT. The full variable domain, its missing parts supplied by reference TRBV25-1 and TRBJ2-3, is EADIYQTPRYLVIGTGKKITLECSQTMGHDKMYWYQQDPGMELHLIHYSYGVNSTEKGDLSSESTVSRIRTEHFPLTLESARPSHTSQYLCASSESKWESTDTQYFGPGTRLTVL.

This clonotype was picked up many times. This rearrangement joins TRBV28 to TRBJ2-7; maybe TRBD1 (5 bases). CDR3 size: 14 residues. Germline lookup yields CDR1 MDHEN and CDR2 SYDVKM. V was cut by 2 bases and J by 2 bases, with 10 bases left in between. CDR3 sequence (DNA): TGTGCCAGCAGTTTAAAGCCAGGGACCTACGAGCAGTACGTC. As protein: CASSLKPGTYEQYV.

This clonotype was seen many times. The chain combines TRBV3-1 with TRBJ2-2; TRBD1 matches 9 bases. The junction had 3 bases not matched to a gene; V was cut back by 4 bases and J by 3 bases. The V gene's germline CDR1 is LGHDT and CDR2 YNNKEL (reference sequence). The length of the CDR3 is 15 residues. Written as DNA, the CDR3 is TGTGCCAGCAGCCTGGGACAGGGACACACCGGGGAGCTGTTTTTT. As protein: CASSLGQGHTGELFF.

This clonotype was observed many times. V is TRBV5-1 and J is TRBJ2-1, with D possibly being TRBD2 (6 bases). The V end lost 4 bases, the J end lost 3 bases, and 8 bases lay between the germline ends. Germline CDR1 and CDR2: SGHRS and YFSETQ. This CDR3 has 13 amino acids. DNA for the CDR3: TGCGCCAGCAGCCTGGGGGGCTACAATGAGCAGTTCTTC. Its translation: CASSLGGYNEQFF. Full variable domain (rest looked up from reference TRBV5-1 and TRBJ2-1): KAGVTQTPRYLIKTRGQQVTLSCSPISGHRSVSWYQQTPGQGLQFLFEYFSETQRNKGNFPGRFSGRQFSNSRSEMNVSTLELGDSALYLCASSLGGYNEQFFGPGTRLTVL.

The CDR3 coding sequence is TGTGCCAGCAGCGTAAGGGAACAGGGATCCGAGACCCAGTACTTC. As protein: CASSVREQGSETQYF. This chain joins TRBV9 and TRBJ2-5, with D perhaps TRBD1 (6 bases). CDR1 is SGDLS and CDR2 is YYNGEE in the germline V gene. The CDR3 is 15 amino acids. Trimming pared 1 base from V and 5 bases from J, leaving 15 bases between.

At least ten counts were recorded for this clonotype. The J gene is TRBJ2-7, the V gene TRBV12-3 or TRBV12-4; possible D gene TRBD2, 6 bases. This CDR3 is built from 13 residues. The ends were cut back, 3 bases at V and 2 bases at J, with 8 bases in the middle. CDR3 sequence: CASSLREAYEQYF. CDR3 nucleotide sequence: TGTGCCAGCAGTTTGCGGGAAGCCTACGAGCAGTACTTC.